Here is one TCR beta chain with its context. The data originate from a study of T cell responses to AZD1222 COVID-19 vaccine. Sequencing was performed with immunoSEQ multiplex PCR; in TCRdb, only in-frame clones are kept and a portion is missing. The sample consists of roughly 130,000 clones, 80% to 95% of them appearing once. Trimming at V came to 5 bases and at J to 5 bases, leaving 11 bases not matched to a gene. Germline V gene lookup returns CDR1 SGHTA and CDR2 FQGNSA. This CDR3 comprises 15 residues. This specimen was peripheral blood, taken 28 days after the second AZD1222 dose. The TCR was taken from an adult who received the AZD1222 COVID-19 vaccine. This chain links TRBV7-2 with TRBJ1-2; 7 nucleotides agree with TRBD1. CDR3 in amino acids: CASSLTLRDSYGYTF. CDR3 sequence (DNA): TGTGCCAGCAGCCTTACCCTACGGGACAGTTATGGCTACACCTTC.